This TCR beta chain was recorded in a study of response to subunit inactivated influenza vaccine (dated by TCRdb to the late 2010s). Broadly, across the study: To follow how T cells responded to a trivalent subunit inactivated influenza vaccine, the researchers relied on deep quantitative profiling of the T cell receptor repertoire. The paper's findings and limits, for the study overall: It was suggested by the authors that each seasonal influenza vaccination may recruit only a limited number of new T cells.

Details on this clonotype: Its binding antigen is unknown. No quality values exist for individual bases; no much larger clone is one base distant.

The receptor library was made with RT-PCR. Sequencing used an Illumina HiSeq 2500. In-frame beta chains were kept once TCRdb had trimmed the public reads at Q25 with fastp and called clones with MiXCR. Rows are combined by CDR3 protein, so each entry shows the most common genes and DNA. The sample has 650,000 to 850,000 distinct CDR3 sequences on record, about 15% of them singletons. 5.5% to 7% of the sample is in the top ten clones. The germline V and J ends show losses of 0 bases and 4 bases respectively, and no gene match explains 4 bases of the junction. From cysteine to phenylalanine, the CDR3 is 15 amino acids long. Only the CDR3 DNA is retained, 45 bases long and in frame from the first base. From the germline V gene, CDR1 is SGDLS and CDR2 is YYNGEE.

The sequence links TRBV9 to TRBJ2-7, with 10 central nucleotides matching TRBD2. The receptor was isolated from a man aged 50-59 years who received an inactivated influenza vaccine. Donor details come from another sample of the same person, matched by shared clones. The sequencing used PBMCs from blood, collected 14 to 15 days before vaccination. DNA sequence: TGTGCCAGCAGCGTAGACTCTAGCGGGGGATACGAGCAGTACTTC. The encoded protein is CASSVDSSGGYEQYF.